Following are 25 T cell receptor beta chains from one sample sequenced in a study of cytomegalovirus exposure and HLA in healthy donors. PCR involved 60 Vbeta and 13 Jbeta primers. Profiling relied on immunoSEQ multiplex PCR, and the TCRdb table lists in-frame clones only, not all of them. Counted here are about 140,000 clones, roughly 68% occurring once; the ten biggest clones make up around 4.7%. Sequencing used PBMCs. Receptors were obtained from a man in his 60s in good health and CMV-seronegative.

The chain joins TRBV5-1 to TRBJ2-1; 7 bases fit TRBD1. The germline gives CDR1 SGHRS, CDR2 YFSETQ. The CDR3 is 15 residues long. The V segment lost 0 bases and the J segment 9 bases; nucleotides outside the gene matches: 9. In DNA form, the CDR3 reads TGCGCCAGCAGCTTGGCGCAGGGGGAGTCGGGTGAGCAGTTCTTC. Encoded protein: CASSLAQGESGEQFF. Complete variable domain (other parts from reference TRBV5-1 and TRBJ2-1): KAGVTQTPRYLIKTRGQQVTLSCSPISGHRSVSWYQQTPGQGLQFLFEYFSETQRNKGNFPGRFSGRQFSNSRSEMNVSTLELGDSALYLCASSLAQGESGEQFFGPGTRLTVL.

The chain couples TRBV28 to TRBJ2-3; 8 bases are a match to TRBD2. CDR3 length: 15 residues. CDR1 and CDR2 (germline): MDHEN, SYDVKM. With V trimmed by 5 bases and J by 4 bases, 8 bases remained unmatched. The CDR3 reads CASSPEREYPDTQYF. CDR3 nucleotide sequence: TGTGCCAGCAGTCCTGAGCGGGAGTACCCAGATACGCAGTATTTT.

This chain connects TRBV5-5 to TRBJ2-6, with TRBD1 as a possible D gene (5 bases). The V gene's germline CDR1 is SGHKS and CDR2 YYEKEE (reference sequence). This CDR3 contains 15 residues. Trimming left V 4 bases short and J 2 bases short, with 10 bases between. The CDR3 loop reads CASSLRVTGANVLTF. CDR3 DNA sequence: TGTGCCAGCAGCCTCAGGGTGACTGGGGCCAACGTCCTGACTTTC. The whole variable domain, remainder taken from reference TRBV5-5 and TRBJ2-6, is DAGVTQSPTHLIKTRGQQVTLRCSPISGHKSVSWYQQVLGQGPQFIFQYYEKEERGRGNFPDRFSARQFPNYSSELNVNALLLGDSALYLCASSLRVTGANVLTFGAGSRLTVL.

The genes are TRBV6-4 and TRBJ2-2; D not certain. CDR3 size: 15 residues. V dropped 4 bases and J dropped 2 bases, with 11 bases sitting between them. From germline, CDR1 is MRHNA and CDR2 SNTAGT. CDR3 sequence: CASSVENSNTGELFF. The DNA of the CDR3 is TGTGCCAGCAGTGTCGAGAACAGTAACACCGGGGAGCTGTTTTTT.

The chain uses TRBV4-3 and TRBJ2-3; a possible D gene is TRBD1 (6 bases). Germline lookup yields CDR1 LGHNA and CDR2 YSLEER. The CDR3 covers 16 residues. V lost 2 bases to trimming and J lost 0 bases, with 12 bases between them. The CDR3 is CASSQNGQLSTDTQYF. The CDR3 nucleotides are TGCGCCAGCAGCCAAAACGGACAGTTGAGCACAGATACGCAGTATTTT.

V usage is TRBV25-1 and J usage is TRBJ2-7, with D perhaps TRBD2 (7 bases). Trimming pared 11 bases from V and 7 bases from J, leaving 21 bases between. The length of the CDR3 is 13 residues. Germline V gene lookup returns CDR1 MGHDK and CDR2 SYGVNS. Here the CDR3 reads CASTGGAFGEQYF. For the CDR3, the DNA is TGTGCCTCTACGGGGGGCGCTTTCGGGGAGCAGTACTTC.

This clone showed up just a few times. The chain carries TRBV7-2 and TRBJ1-1; possible D gene TRBD1, 5 bases. Germline V gives CDR1 SGHTA, CDR2 FQGNSA. The CDR3 consists of 16 residues. V lost 2 bases and J lost 3, with 16 bases in between. The CDR3 here is CASSLMGRGTYTEAFF. CDR3 coding DNA: TGTGCCAGCAGCTTAATGGGGCGGGGGACGTACACTGAAGCTTTCTTT.

This clone was observed a few times. This chain links TRBV9 with TRBJ2-1; TRBD2 aligns across 13 bases. This CDR3 has 17 amino acids. Germline V gene sequence: CDR1 SGDLS, CDR2 YYNGEE. Trimming at V came to 0 bases and at J to 9 bases, leaving 9 bases not matched to a gene. Written as DNA, the CDR3 is TGTGCCAGCAGCGTAGGCCCGGGACTAGCGGGATGGGGTGAGCAGTTCTTC. Translating it yields CASSVGPGLAGWGEQFF.

This clone was detected once. The chain is built from TRBV7-9 and TRBJ2-7; the match to TRBD1 covers 8 bases. Trimming cost V 5 bases and J 0 bases; bases outside gene matches: 6. The CDR3 extends over 15 amino acids. Germline V lookup: CDR1 SEHNR, CDR2 FQNEAQ (reference sequence). The DNA for the CDR3 is TGTGCCAGCAGCCCTGAAGGGACAGGCTCCTACGAGCAGTACTTC. It specifies CASSPEGTGSYEQYF.

The chain couples TRBV25-1 to TRBJ2-5; D possibly corresponds to TRBD1 (5 bases). The J call could be wrong; TRBJ2-7 is a better fit for the DNA end. This CDR3 is built from 13 residues. Germline V gene data show CDR1 as MGHDK and CDR2 as SYGVNS. The CDR3 DNA is TGTGCCAGCAGTGAAGTCCAGGGTGGCGAGCAGTACTTC. Translation: CASSEVQGGEQYF.

The chain carries TRBV28 and TRBJ1-2; D is unresolved. CDR3 length: 11 amino acids. Germline V CDR1 and CDR2: MDHEN, SYDVKM. V was cut by 7 bases and J by 8 bases, with 11 bases left in between. The CDR3 region is CASTEDRGYTF. The CDR3 bases are TGTGCCAGCACGGAGGACCGGGGCTACACCTTC.

This chain links TRBV30 with TRBJ1-5; D gene unclear. Trimming took off 0 bases at V and 0 bases at J, with 9 bases between the two ends. This CDR3 spans 15 amino acids. Looked up from germline, CDR1 is GTSNPN and CDR2 is SVGIG (reference sequence). This CDR3 reads CAWSVHRGSNQPQHF. The DNA for the CDR3 is TGTGCCTGGAGTGTACACCGGGGTAGCAATCAGCCCCAGCATTTT.

A single count supports this clone. This chain connects TRBV29-1 to TRBJ1-5; 9 nucleotides line up with TRBD1. The CDR3 totals 13 residues. The ends lost 8 bases at V and 4 bases at J; junction bases unmatched: 6. CDR1 and CDR2 (germline): SQVTM, ANQGSEA. CDR3 coding DNA: TGCAGCACCTCGACAGGGGGTAATCAGCCCCAGCATTTT. Its translation is CSTSTGGNQPQHF.

This clone occurred once. The chain uses TRBV7-9 and TRBJ1-2; 7 nucleotides agree with TRBD1. Trimming took 1 base from V and 4 from J; bases not matched to a gene: 3. The length of the CDR3 is 14 residues. The germline gives CDR1 SEHNR, CDR2 FQNEAQ (reference sequence). CDR3 DNA sequence: TGTGCCAGCAGCTTAGGCAGGGGGATCTATGGCTACACCTTC. It translates to CASSLGRGIYGYTF.

CDR3 coding DNA: TGCGCCAGCAGCCAAGATCCAGGGAGCGGGAGGGTCGAGCAGTACTTC. Its translation: CASSQDPGSGRVEQYF. J is TRBJ2-7 and V is TRBV4-1; 10 bases agree with TRBD2. The germline V gene has CDR1 MGHRA and CDR2 YSYEKL. Germline trimming cut 0 bases from V and 6 bases from J; bases unmatched to any gene: 8. The CDR3 has 16 amino acids.

V usage is TRBV28 and J usage is TRBJ2-7; TRBD2 agrees at 8 bases. V trimming: 7 bases; J trimming: 4 bases; junction bases outside the gene matches: 9. The CDR3 has 14 residues. Germline values: CDR1 MDHEN, CDR2 SYDVKM. The CDR3 protein is CASTPGGDRYEQYF. The CDR3 nucleotides are TGTGCCAGCACTCCCGGGGGGGATAGGTACGAGCAGTACTTC.

This clone was detected a few times. The chain couples TRBV19 to TRBJ2-2; tentative D call: TRBD2 (6 bases). Germline CDR1 reads LNHDA; CDR2 reads SQIVND (reference sequence). The germline V and J ends were trimmed by 5 bases and 0 bases, with 19 bases remaining between them. The CDR3 spans 18 residues. Written as DNA, the CDR3 is TGTGCCAGTAGTCGTAGGCTAGCGACGTTCGCGAACACCGGGGAGCTGTTTTTT. It codes for CASSRRLATFANTGELFF.

This clone turned up a few times. V usage is TRBV6-5 and J usage is TRBJ1-1; 7 bases match TRBD1. This CDR3 has 16 amino acids. Germline V lookup: CDR1 MNHEY, CDR2 SVGAGI. With V trimmed by 0 bases and J by 1 base, 5 bases remained unmatched. In DNA, the CDR3 is TGTGCCAGCAGTTACTCGAGGGACAGTGAGAACACTGAAGCTTTCTTT. It codes for CASSYSRDSENTEAFF.

Turning to this clone: One junction end does not reproduce the germline sequence, and a read error may be involved. The gene calls are TRBV4-2 and TRBJ2-2; 11 nucleotides match TRBD2. The CDR3 is made up of 18 amino acids. In germline, CDR1 is LGHNA, CDR2 YNFKEQ. Written as DNA, the CDR3 is TGTGCCAGCAGTCAAGAGGCGGCTAGCGGGAGGTATCCCGGGGAGCTGTTTTTT. Its protein is CASSQEAASGRYPGELFF.

V gene TRBV5-5 combines with J gene TRBJ2-7; D remains unclear. Per germline, CDR1 SGHKS and CDR2 YYEKEE (reference sequence). The CDR3 loop spans 12 amino acids. V was pared by 1 base and J by 2 bases, with 4 bases between. Written as DNA, the CDR3 is TGTGCCAGCAGCTTGAGCCCCTACGAGCAGTACTTC. Translating it yields CASSLSPYEQYF.

The V gene is TRBV11-3, the J gene TRBJ2-1; 10 bases match TRBD2. CDR1 is SGHNT and CDR2 is YENEEA in the germline V gene. J gave up 9 bases and V 5 bases, and 7 bases lay outside the gene matches. The CDR3 is 14 amino acids. The CDR3: CASSPGTSVGEQFF. The CDR3 coding sequence is TGTGCCAGCAGCCCTGGGACTAGCGTGGGTGAGCAGTTCTTC.

The J gene is TRBJ2-7, the V gene TRBV19; 8 nucleotides align to TRBD2. Unmatched junction bases numbered 6, after V lost 2 bases and J lost 3 bases. Germline V gene data show CDR1 as LNHDA and CDR2 as SQIVND (reference sequence). The CDR3 loop spans 15 amino acids. The CDR3 spells CASSIQAGAVYEQYF. Here the CDR3 DNA reads TGTGCCAGTAGTATACAAGCGGGAGCAGTCTACGAGCAGTACTTC.

The chain is built from TRBV6-6 and TRBJ2-1; 11 nucleotides agree with TRBD2. The CDR3 is 15 residues long. V dropped 3 bases and J dropped 5; count of bases not matched to a gene: 3. The germline gives CDR1 MNHNY, CDR2 SVGAGI (reference sequence). CDR3 in DNA: TGTGCCAGCAGTTATACTAGCGGGAGAGACAATGAGCAGTTCTTC. It is translated as CASSYTSGRDNEQFF.

Regarding this clone: The same CDR3 arises from other DNA sequences in this sample as well. The rearrangement links TRBV9 to TRBJ2-7; weak D call: TRBD2 (6 bases). Trimming took off 0 bases at V and 0 bases at J, with 7 bases between the two ends. Germline CDR1 SGDLS, CDR2 YYNGEE. This CDR3 region has 14 residues. CDR3 region: CASSVGGVSYEQYF. DNA for the CDR3: TGTGCCAGCAGCGTAGGGGGGGTCTCCTACGAGCAGTACTTC. Using reference TRBV9 and TRBJ2-7 for the parts outside the CDR3, the full variable domain is DSGVTQTPKHLITATGQRVTLRCSPRSGDLSVYWYQQSLDQGLQFLIQYYNGEERAKGNILERFSAQQFPDLHSELNLSSLELGDSALYFCASSVGGVSYEQYFGPGTRLTVT.

The rearrangement links TRBV30 to TRBJ1-3; TRBD1 agrees at 9 bases. Trimming at V came to 5 bases and at J to 3 bases, leaving 2 bases not matched to a gene. This CDR3 contains 13 residues. The germline V gene has CDR1 GTSNPN and CDR2 SVGIG (reference sequence). The CDR3 spells CAWDRGNGNTIYF. CDR3 bases: TGTGCCTGGGACAGGGGGAATGGAAACACCATATATTTT. The whole variable domain, filled in from reference TRBV30 and TRBJ1-3, reads SQTIHQWPATLVQPVGSPLSLECTVEGTSNPNLYWYRQAAGRGLQLLFYSVGIGQISSEVPQNLSASRPQDRQFILSSKKLLLSDSGFYLCAWDRGNGNTIYFGEGSWLTVV.